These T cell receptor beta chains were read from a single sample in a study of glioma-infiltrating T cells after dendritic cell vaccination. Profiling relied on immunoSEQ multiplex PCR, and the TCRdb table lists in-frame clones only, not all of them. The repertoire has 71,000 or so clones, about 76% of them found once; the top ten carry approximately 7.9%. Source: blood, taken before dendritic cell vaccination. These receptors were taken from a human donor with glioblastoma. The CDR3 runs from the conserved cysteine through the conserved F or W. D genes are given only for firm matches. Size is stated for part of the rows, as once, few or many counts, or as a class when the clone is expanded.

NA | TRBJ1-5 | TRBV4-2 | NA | CASSHRQNNQPQHF | TGTGCCAGCAGCCATCGACAGAATAATCAGCCCCAGCATTTT
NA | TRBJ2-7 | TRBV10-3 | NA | CASTPETPAAYEQYF | TGTGCCTCCACGCCCGAGACACCGGCAGCCTACGAGCAGTACTTC
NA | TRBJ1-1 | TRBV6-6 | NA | CASSYLGDTEAFF | TGTGCCAGCAGTTACCTAGGGGATACTGAAGCTTTCTTT
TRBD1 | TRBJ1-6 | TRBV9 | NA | CASSAGQGTDNSPLHF | TGTGCCAGCAGCGCGGGACAGGGGACGGATAATTCACCCCTCCACTTT
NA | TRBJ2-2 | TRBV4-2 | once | CASSPQTMGTVSAGELFF | TGTGCCAGCAGCCCTCAAACGATGGGTACAGTTTCCGCCGGGGAGCTGTTTTTT
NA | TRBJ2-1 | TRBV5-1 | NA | CASSLSLDSYNEQFF | TGCGCCAGCAGCTTGAGTCTAGACTCCTACAATGAGCAGTTCTTC
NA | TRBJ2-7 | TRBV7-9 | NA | CASSLARSSYEQYF | TGTGCCAGCAGCTTAGCCCGGAGCTCCTACGAGCAGTACTTC
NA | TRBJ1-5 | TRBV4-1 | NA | CASSQERTENQPQHF | TGCGCCAGCAGCCAAGAACGGACAGAGAATCAGCCCCAGCATTTT
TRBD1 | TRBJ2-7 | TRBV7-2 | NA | CASAGGRGLSYEQYF | TGTGCCAGCGCTGGGGGCAGGGGGCTGTCCTACGAGCAGTACTTC
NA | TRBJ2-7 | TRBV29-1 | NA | CSVDKGGSGYEQYF | TGCAGCGTTGACAAGGGCGGGTCCGGCTACGAGCAGTACTTC